Below, one TCR beta chain is given with its context. The target antigen is unknown. At one end the junction does not follow the germline gene, possibly because of a read error. This specimen belongs to a study of pediatric ulcerative colitis. Overall study results and limits: Blood samples from a couple of patients yielded substantially fewer templates and were excluded from blood-rectal overlap analysis.

During colonoscopy, one to two rectal pinch biopsies were collected. No immunosuppressive drugs were given to ulcerative colitis patients before diagnostic colonoscopy. The V gene's germline CDR1 is MNHNS and CDR2 SASEGT. This CDR3 spans 18 amino acids. Each sample received Survey-level depth of up to 500,000 reads. Sequencing used immunoSEQ multiplex PCR; TCRdb keeps in-frame clones, though not all of them. The top ten hold 6.6% of the sample, which has under 20,000 clones, nearly 75% seen once. This receptor was taken from a boy younger than 18 with moderate ulcerative colitis. The sequencing sample was made of gut tissue. V is TRBV6-1 and J is TRBJ1-4, with 8 bases aligning to TRBD1. CDR3 residues: CASSDGQGFGGRERKTVF. The CDR3 DNA is TGTGCCAGCAGTGATGGACAGGGATTCGGGGGCAGAGAACGAAAAACTGTTTTT.